This T cell receptor (beta chain) was sequenced for a study of early T cells in non-severe SARS-CoV-2 infection. Individual cDNA molecules were tagged with unique molecular identifiers. One entry per CDR3 protein, called by TCRdb with MiXCR from the 5' RACE reads. Here the sample spans roughly 66,000 distinct CDR3 sequences, 9.1% being singletons. The germline V gene encodes CDR1 DFQATT and CDR2 SNEGSKA (reference sequence). The CDR3 consists of 15 residues. V dropped 0 bases and J dropped 9; count of bases not matched to a gene: 11. This clonotype appeared once. What it recognizes is unknown. Study-level findings and limits: VDJdb-based annotation leaned toward anti-spike CD8 responses and missed private and CD4 specificities.

This sequence joins TRBV20-1 and TRBJ2-3, with TRBD1 matching 8 bases. Sequencing used whole blood. This clonotype was obtained from an adult who was a healthcare worker with PCR-confirmed SARS-CoV-2 infection or an uninfected control (not recorded which). CDR3 in DNA: TGCAGTGCTAGAGATCCTGGTTGGGGACAGGCGACGCAGTATTTT. Amino acid sequence: CSARDPGWGQATQYF.